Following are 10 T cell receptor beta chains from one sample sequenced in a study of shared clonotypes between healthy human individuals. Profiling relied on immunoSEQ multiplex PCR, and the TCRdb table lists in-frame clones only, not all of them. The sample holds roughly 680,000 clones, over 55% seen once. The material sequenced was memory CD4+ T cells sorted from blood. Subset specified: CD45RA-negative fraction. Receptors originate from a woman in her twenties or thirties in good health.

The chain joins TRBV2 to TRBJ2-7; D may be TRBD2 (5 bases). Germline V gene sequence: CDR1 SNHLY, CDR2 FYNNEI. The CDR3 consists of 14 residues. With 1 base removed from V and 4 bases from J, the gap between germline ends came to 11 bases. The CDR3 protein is CASSEGLGGYEQYF. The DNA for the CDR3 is TGTGCCAGCAGTGAAGGACTGGGCGGGTACGAGCAGTACTTC. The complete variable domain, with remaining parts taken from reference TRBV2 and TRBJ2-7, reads EPEVTQTPSHQVTQMGQEVILRCVPISNHLYFYWYRQILGQKVEFLVSFYNNEISEKSEIFDDQFSVERPDGSNFTLKIRSTKLEDSAMYFCASSEGLGGYEQYFGPGTRLTVT.

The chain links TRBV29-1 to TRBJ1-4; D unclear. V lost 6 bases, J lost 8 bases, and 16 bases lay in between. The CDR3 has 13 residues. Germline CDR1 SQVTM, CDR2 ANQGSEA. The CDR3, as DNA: TGCAGCGTATGCGTCCGGGAGGGAGAAAAACTGTTTTTT. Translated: CSVCVREGEKLFF.

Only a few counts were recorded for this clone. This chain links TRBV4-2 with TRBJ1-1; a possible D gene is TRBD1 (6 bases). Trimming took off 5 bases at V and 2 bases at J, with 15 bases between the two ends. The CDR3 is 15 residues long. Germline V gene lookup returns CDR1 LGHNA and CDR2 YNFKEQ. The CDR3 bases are TGTGCCAGCAGCGTGCCGGGACAAAGAAACACTGAAGCTTTCTTT. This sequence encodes CASSVPGQRNTEAFF.

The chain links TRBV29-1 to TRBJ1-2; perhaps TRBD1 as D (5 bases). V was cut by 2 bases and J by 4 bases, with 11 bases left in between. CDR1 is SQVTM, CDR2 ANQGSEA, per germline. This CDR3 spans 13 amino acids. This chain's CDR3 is CSVELSGGYGYTF. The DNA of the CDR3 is TGCAGCGTTGAATTGTCCGGGGGCTATGGCTACACCTTC.

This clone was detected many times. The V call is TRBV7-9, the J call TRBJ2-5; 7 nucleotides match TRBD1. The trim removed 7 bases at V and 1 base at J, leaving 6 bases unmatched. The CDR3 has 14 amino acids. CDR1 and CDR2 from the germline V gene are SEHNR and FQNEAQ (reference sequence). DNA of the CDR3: TGTGCCAGCAACAACAGGGGCACCCAAGAGACCCAGTACTTC. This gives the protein CASNNRGTQETQYF.

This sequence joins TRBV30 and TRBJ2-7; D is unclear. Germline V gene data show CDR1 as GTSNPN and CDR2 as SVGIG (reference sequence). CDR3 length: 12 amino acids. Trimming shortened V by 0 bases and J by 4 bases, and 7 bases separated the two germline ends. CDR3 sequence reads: CAWSVMDYEQYF. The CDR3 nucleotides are TGTGCCTGGAGTGTAATGGATTACGAGCAGTACTTC. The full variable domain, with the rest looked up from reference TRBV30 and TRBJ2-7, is SQTIHQWPATLVQPVGSPLSLECTVEGTSNPNLYWYRQAAGRGLQLLFYSVGIGQISSEVPQNLSASRPQDRQFILSSKKLLLSDSGFYLCAWSVMDYEQYFGPGTRLTVT.

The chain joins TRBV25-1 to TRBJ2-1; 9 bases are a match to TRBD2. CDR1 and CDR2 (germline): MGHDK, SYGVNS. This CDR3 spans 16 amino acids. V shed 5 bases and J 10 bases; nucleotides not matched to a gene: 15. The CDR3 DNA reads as TGTGCCAGCAGTCCACCTCCTAGCGGGGTGACGGGGGAGCAGTTCTTC. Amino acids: CASSPPPSGVTGEQFF.

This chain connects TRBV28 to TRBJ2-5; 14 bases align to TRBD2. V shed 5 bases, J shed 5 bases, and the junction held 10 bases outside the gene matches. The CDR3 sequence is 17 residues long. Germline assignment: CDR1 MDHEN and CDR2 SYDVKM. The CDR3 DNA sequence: TGTGCCAGCAGTCCCGGGACTAGCGGGAGAAGAGGGGAGACCCAGTACTTC. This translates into CASSPGTSGRRGETQYF.

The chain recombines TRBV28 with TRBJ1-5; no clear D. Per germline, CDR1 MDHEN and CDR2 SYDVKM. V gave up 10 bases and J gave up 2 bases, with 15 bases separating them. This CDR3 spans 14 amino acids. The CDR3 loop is CATSWGTGNQPQHF. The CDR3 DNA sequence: TGTGCCACCTCGTGGGGTACAGGCAATCAGCCCCAGCATTTT.

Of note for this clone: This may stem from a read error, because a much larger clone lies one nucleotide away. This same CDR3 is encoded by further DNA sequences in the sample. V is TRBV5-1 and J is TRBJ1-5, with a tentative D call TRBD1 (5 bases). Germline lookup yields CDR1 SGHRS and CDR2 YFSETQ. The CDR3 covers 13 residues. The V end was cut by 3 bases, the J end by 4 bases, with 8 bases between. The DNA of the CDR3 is TGCGCCAGCAGCTGGGACGGTAATCAGCCCCAGCATTTT. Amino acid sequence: CASSWDGNQPQHF.